Shown below are 19 T cell receptor beta chains from a single sample sequenced in a study of cytomegalovirus exposure and HLA in healthy donors. Vbeta (60) and Jbeta (13) primers were used in the PCR. Measured with immunoSEQ multiplex PCR; TCRdb has only the in-frame clones, and not every one. The table includes over 90,000 clones, nearly 70% detected once. Sequencing was done on a sample of PBMCs. The source of these receptors is a woman in her forties or fifties in good health and CMV-seropositive.

This chain uses TRBV5-1 with TRBJ1-1; 9 bases align to TRBD1. Per the germline V gene, CDR1 is SGHRS and CDR2 is YFSETQ. This CDR3 is built from 16 residues. With V trimmed by 6 bases and J by 1 base, 10 bases remained unmatched. CDR3 protein: CASKRGRDRANTEAFF. The CDR3 nucleotides are TGCGCCAGCAAACGGGGCAGGGACAGGGCGAACACTGAAGCTTTCTTT.

This clone was seen once. The genes are TRBV28 and TRBJ2-5, with 8 bases lining up with TRBD2. Per germline, CDR1 MDHEN and CDR2 SYDVKM. J was trimmed by 7 bases and V by 6 bases; bases with no gene match: 13. The CDR3 is 15 residues long. In DNA form, the CDR3 reads TGTGCCAGCAGATCCCTCGGGGGGGAGACGGCGACCCAGTACTTC. Its translation: CASRSLGGETATQYF. The whole variable domain, remainder taken from reference TRBV28 and TRBJ2-5, is DVKVTQSSRYLVKRTGEKVFLECVQDMDHENMFWYRQDPGLGLRLIYFSYDVKMKEKGDIPEGYSVSREKKERFSLILESASTNQTSMYLCASRSLGGETATQYFGPGTRLLVL.

CDR3 nucleotides: TGTGCAAGTCGCTTAGCGCACAAAAGGGGGTTCTTC. Protein product: CASRLAHKRGFF. The chain couples TRBV12-2 to TRBJ2-1; the table gives TRBD1 as D, unverified against the DNA. TRBV12-2 represents a pseudogene. There are 12 residues in the CDR3.

DNA for the CDR3: TGTGCCACCAGCAGAGCGACAGGGATGTACTACAATGAGCAGTTCTTC. Amino acids: CATSRATGMYYNEQFF. This chain joins TRBV15 and TRBJ2-1; 7 nucleotides align to TRBD1. Germline loops: CDR1 LNHNV, CDR2 YYDKDF (reference sequence). Unmatched junction bases numbered 6, after V lost 1 base and J lost 3 bases. The CDR3 contains 16 residues.

The rearrangement joins TRBV10-1 to TRBJ2-1; 7 nucleotides align to TRBD2. V trimming: 0 bases; J trimming: 2 bases; junction bases outside the gene matches: 4. Germline V gene sequence: CDR1 WNHNN, CDR2 SYGVQD (reference sequence). CDR3 size: 16 residues. Here the CDR3 DNA reads TGCGCCAGCAGTGAGTCGGGAGCGGGGACCTACAATGAGCAGTTCTTC. Translating gives CASSESGAGTYNEQFF.

Written as DNA, the CDR3 is TGTGCCAGCAGTGGGACAGGGTATTTTGAGACCCAGTACTTC. Translated, it gives CASSGTGYFETQYF. The chain is built from TRBV2 and TRBJ2-5; TRBD1 matches 8 bases. The trim removed 4 bases at V and 5 bases at J, leaving 6 bases unmatched. This CDR3 has 14 amino acids. Germline V lookup: CDR1 SNHLY, CDR2 FYNNEI.

The V gene is TRBV28, the J gene TRBJ1-1; TRBD1 matches 7 bases. The junction had 10 bases not matched to a gene; V was cut back by 2 bases and J by 7 bases. The CDR3 runs 15 residues. Germline loops: CDR1 MDHEN, CDR2 SYDVKM. CDR3 DNA sequence: TGTGCCAGCAGTTTAGACAGGGTTTATGAGGGTGAAGCTTTCTTT. This sequence encodes CASSLDRVYEGEAFF.

The table lists this clone with a few counts. The CDR3 coding sequence is TGTGCCAGCAGCTTAGCGAGCGGGAACACCTACAATGAGCAGTTCTTC. The encoded protein is CASSLASGNTYNEQFF. The chain is built from TRBV7-9 and TRBJ2-1, with TRBD2 identical over 7 bases. This CDR3 has 16 amino acids. The J segment lost 2 bases and the V segment lost 0 bases, leaving 4 bases of the junction unmatched. Per germline, CDR1 SEHNR and CDR2 FQNEAQ (reference sequence).

A few counts support this clone. The CDR3 reads CASSAPGQSLGEQYF. As DNA, the CDR3 is TGTGCCAGCAGCGCACCGGGACAGAGCCTGGGGGAGCAGTACTTC. The chain couples TRBV13 to TRBJ2-7; 7 bases are shared with TRBD1. The CDR3 spans 15 residues. CDR1 and CDR2 (germline): PRHDT, FYEKMQ (reference sequence). With 5 bases clipped from V and 7 bases from J, the junction kept 14 bases outside the gene matches.

V and J are TRBV5-8 and TRBJ1-1; D is perhaps TRBD1 (5 bases). Trimming shortened V by 4 bases and J by 8 bases, and 12 bases separated the two germline ends. The germline V gene has CDR1 SGHTS and CDR2 YDEGEE. This CDR3 contains 12 residues. The CDR3 spells CASSIRGIEAFF. The CDR3 DNA sequence: TGTGCCAGCAGCATACGGGGGATAGAAGCTTTCTTT. Together with reference TRBV5-8 and TRBJ1-1, the CDR3 gives the full variable domain: EAGVTQSPTHLIKTRGQQATLRCSPISGHTSVYWYQQALGLGLQFLLWYDEGEERNRGNFPPRFSGRQFPNYSSELNVNALELEDSALYLCASSIRGIEAFFGQGTRLTVV.

V usage is TRBV9 and J usage is TRBJ2-1, with D perhaps TRBD2 (5 bases). The CDR3 consists of 15 residues. Germline CDR1 SGDLS, CDR2 YYNGEE. V lost 0 bases, J lost 5 bases, and 12 bases lay in between. The CDR3 spells CASSVDAPSHNEQFF. CDR3 bases: TGTGCCAGCAGCGTAGATGCTCCTAGCCACAATGAGCAGTTCTTC.

The chain has TRBV6-6 and TRBJ1-2, with TRBD1 identical over 7 bases. Germline trimming cut 5 bases from V and 4 bases from J; bases unmatched to any gene: 10. Germline V gene lookup returns CDR1 MNHNY and CDR2 SVGAGI (reference sequence). CDR3 size: 15 residues. Here the CDR3 DNA reads TGTGCCAGCAGTCTCCAAAGTCAGGGGGGCTATGGCTACACCTTC. It is translated as CASSLQSQGGYGYTF.

The chain has TRBV9 and TRBJ2-1; 9 nucleotides agree with TRBD2. CDR1 and CDR2 from the germline V gene are SGDLS and YYNGEE. Unmatched junction bases numbered 13, after V lost 4 bases and J lost 8 bases. The CDR3 extends over 16 amino acids. The CDR3 spells CASSPRRASGTDEQFF. CDR3 DNA sequence: TGTGCCAGCAGCCCTCGAAGGGCTAGCGGGACCGATGAGCAGTTCTTC. Variable domain in full (rest from reference TRBV9 and TRBJ2-1): DSGVTQTPKHLITATGQRVTLRCSPRSGDLSVYWYQQSLDQGLQFLIQYYNGEERAKGNILERFSAQQFPDLHSELNLSSLELGDSALYFCASSPRRASGTDEQFFGPGTRLTVL.

This clone was detected a few times. The genes are TRBV10-3 and TRBJ2-2; 7 bases line up with TRBD2. With V trimmed by 2 bases and J by 5 bases, 11 bases remained unmatched. Germline V gene data show CDR1 as ENHRY and CDR2 as SYGVKD. The CDR3 is made up of 17 amino acids. The CDR3 spells CAISELGGRSGTGELFF. CDR3 coding DNA: TGTGCCATCAGTGAGCTCGGCGGGAGATCCGGGACCGGGGAGCTGTTTTTT.

V and J are TRBV5-1 and TRBJ2-1, with D unclear. The CDR3 runs 12 residues. V shed 0 bases and J shed 12 bases, with 10 bases lying between them. Germline V gene lookup returns CDR1 SGHRS and CDR2 YFSETQ. DNA of the CDR3: TGCGCCAGCAGCTTGGACGGTTTCCGGCAGTTCTTC. Its translation: CASSLDGFRQFF.

This rearrangement joins TRBV28 to TRBJ2-5; D is ambiguous. V lost 3 bases to trimming and J lost 0 bases, with 11 bases between them. Germline V lookup: CDR1 MDHEN, CDR2 SYDVKM. This CDR3 is built from 15 residues. The CDR3 loop reads CASSFVARYQETQYF. The CDR3 DNA reads as TGTGCCAGCAGTTTTGTGGCCAGGTACCAAGAGACCCAGTACTTC.

This clone was seen once. V usage is TRBV11-2 and J usage is TRBJ2-2; D gene unclear. Germline values: CDR1 SGHAT, CDR2 FQNNGV. Trimming stripped 5 bases from V and 7 bases from J, with 11 bases between. This CDR3 is 13 amino acids long. The CDR3 spells CASSISIVGELFF. In DNA form, the CDR3 reads TGTGCCAGCAGCATCAGTATTGTCGGGGAGCTGTTTTTT.

The chain has TRBV9 and TRBJ2-7; 9 nucleotides match TRBD1. V shed 0 bases and J 3 bases; nucleotides not matched to a gene: 4. Germline CDR1 SGDLS, CDR2 YYNGEE. This CDR3 comprises 15 residues. CDR3 region: CASSVGGTGNYEQYF. The CDR3 coding sequence is TGTGCCAGCAGCGTAGGGGGGACAGGGAACTACGAGCAGTACTTC.

The chain couples TRBV9 to TRBJ2-1; weak D call: TRBD1 (6 bases). The CDR3 has 12 residues. Germline V lookup: CDR1 SGDLS, CDR2 YYNGEE. V shed 4 bases and J shed 10 bases, with 12 bases lying between them. CDR3 bases: TGTGCCAGCAGCCCGACAGGAAGAGAGCAGTTCTTC. Its translation: CASSPTGREQFF.